This T cell receptor (beta chain) was sequenced during a study of blood T cells in healthy people across ages. With regard to this clonotype: The target antigen is unknown. A junction end diverges from the germline sequence, so it may reflect a read error.

Alongside a J-beta primer mix, a sample-barcoded 5' primer served in a second PCR lasting roughly 7 to 11 cycles. Each CDR3 protein is one row after TCRdb ran MiXCR on the 5' RACE reads. The sample has 1.5 million to 2 million distinct CDR3 sequences; over 25% are singletons. Study-wide points: The donors' CMV status was not determined, possibly confounding changes in expanded clonotypes. The lack of PBMC sorting stopped any conclusive naive versus antigen-experienced comparison.

Germline lookup yields CDR1 LNHNV and CDR2 YYDKDF (reference sequence). The CDR3 covers 12 residues. The gene calls are TRBV15 and TRBJ2-5, with 7 positions matching TRBD1. This sequence was found in a woman aged 30 to 39 in good health. The specimen was blood. CDR3 nucleotides: TGTACCACCAGCAGGGGGTTAGAGACCCAGTACTTC. Its translation: CTTSRGLETQYF.